Included here is one T cell receptor beta chain sequence, with context. This sample is drawn from a study of blood T cell repertoires in COVID-19. As processed by the authors: Estimation of nucleated cell counts relied on the amplification of reference gene primers. TCRdb's copy holds only in-frame clones and misses some; the assay was immunoSEQ multiplex PCR. V and J calls and clone size are given by that table; D and trimming were obtained from the DNA. The sample contains approximately 350,000 clones, roughly nine tenths of which appear only once. Trimming took 3 bases from V and 0 from J, leaving 8 bases between them. CDR3 size: 14 residues. CDR1 is DFQATT, CDR2 SNEGSKA, per germline (reference sequence). Participants were placed into cohorts based on the clinical history they reported. Recovery among Cohort 3 donors was established by two negative PCRs, clearance, or symptom resolution.

Sample: PBMCs or T cells enriched from blood (not recorded which). This TCR was recovered from a man between 18 and 29 years old who had recovered from COVID-19. The genes are TRBV20-1 and TRBJ1-4, with TRBD1 as a possible D gene (6 bases). The CDR3: CSASWTATNEKLFF. The CDR3 DNA sequence: TGCAGTGCTAGTTGGACAGCAACTAATGAAAAACTGTTTTTT.